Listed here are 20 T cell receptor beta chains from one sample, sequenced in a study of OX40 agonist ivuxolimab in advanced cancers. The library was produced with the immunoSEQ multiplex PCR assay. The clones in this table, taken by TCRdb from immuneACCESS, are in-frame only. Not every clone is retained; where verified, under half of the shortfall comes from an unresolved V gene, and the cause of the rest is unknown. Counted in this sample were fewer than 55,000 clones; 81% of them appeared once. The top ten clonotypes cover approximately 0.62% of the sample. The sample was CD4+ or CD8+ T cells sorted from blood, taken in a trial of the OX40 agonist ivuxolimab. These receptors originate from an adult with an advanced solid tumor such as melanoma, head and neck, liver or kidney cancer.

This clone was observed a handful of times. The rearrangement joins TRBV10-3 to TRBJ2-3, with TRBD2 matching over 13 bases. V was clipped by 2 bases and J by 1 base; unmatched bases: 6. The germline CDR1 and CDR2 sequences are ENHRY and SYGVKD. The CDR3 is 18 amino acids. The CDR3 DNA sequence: TGTGCCATCAGTGAGAGGAGACTAGCGGGGGGTCGCACAGATACGCAGTATTTT. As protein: CAISERRLAGGRTDTQYF.

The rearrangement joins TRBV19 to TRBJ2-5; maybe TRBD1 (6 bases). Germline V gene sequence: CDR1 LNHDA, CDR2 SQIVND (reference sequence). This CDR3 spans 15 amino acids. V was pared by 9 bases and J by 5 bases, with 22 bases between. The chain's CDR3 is CASTGIGGSDETQYF. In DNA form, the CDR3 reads TGTGCCAGCACAGGGATTGGGGGCTCGGACGAGACCCAGTACTTC.

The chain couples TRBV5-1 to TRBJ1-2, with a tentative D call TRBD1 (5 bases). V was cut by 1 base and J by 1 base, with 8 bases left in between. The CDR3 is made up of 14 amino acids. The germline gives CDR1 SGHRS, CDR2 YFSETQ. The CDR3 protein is CASSLLQGNYGYTF. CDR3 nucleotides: TGCGCCAGCAGCTTGCTCCAGGGTAACTATGGCTACACCTTC.

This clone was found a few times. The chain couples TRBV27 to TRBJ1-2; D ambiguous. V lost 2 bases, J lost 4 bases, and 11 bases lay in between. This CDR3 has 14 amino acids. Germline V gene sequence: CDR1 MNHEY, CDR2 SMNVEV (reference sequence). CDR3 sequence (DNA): TGTGCCAGCAGTTTACGGGCTGCCACCTATGGCTACACCTTC. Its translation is CASSLRAATYGYTF.

This CDR3 is CASSFSPPGQGAEQYF. DNA of the CDR3: TGTGCCAGCAGTTTCTCGCCCCCGGGACAGGGGGCCGAGCAGTACTTC. The genes are TRBV2 and TRBJ2-7; 12 nucleotides match TRBD1. The CDR3 has 16 residues. The V gene end was trimmed by 5 bases and the J gene end by 6 bases; junction bases not matched to a gene: 11. Germline V gene sequence: CDR1 SNHLY, CDR2 FYNNEI. Complete variable domain (other parts from reference TRBV2 and TRBJ2-7): EPEVTQTPSHQVTQMGQEVILRCVPISNHLYFYWYRQILGQKVEFLVSFYNNEISEKSEIFDDQFSVERPDGSNFTLKIRSTKLEDSAMYFCASSFSPPGQGAEQYFGPGTRLTVT.

The CDR3 loop reads CASSSQRGGRDEQFF. CDR3 nucleotide sequence: TGTGCCAGCAGCTCCCAGCGGGGGGGTAGGGATGAGCAGTTCTTC. The chain combines TRBV7-2 with TRBJ2-1, with TRBD2 matching over 10 bases. CDR1 is SGHTA and CDR2 is FQGNSA in the germline V gene. J lost 8 bases, V lost 4 bases, and 8 bases had no gene match. CDR3 size: 15 residues.

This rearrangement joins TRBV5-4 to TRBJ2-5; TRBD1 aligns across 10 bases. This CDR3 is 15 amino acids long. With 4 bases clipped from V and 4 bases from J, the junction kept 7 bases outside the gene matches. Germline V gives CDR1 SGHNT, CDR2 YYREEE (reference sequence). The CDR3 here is CASSPGQGLGETQYF. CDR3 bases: TGTGCCAGCAGCCCGGGACAGGGGTTGGGAGAGACCCAGTACTTC.

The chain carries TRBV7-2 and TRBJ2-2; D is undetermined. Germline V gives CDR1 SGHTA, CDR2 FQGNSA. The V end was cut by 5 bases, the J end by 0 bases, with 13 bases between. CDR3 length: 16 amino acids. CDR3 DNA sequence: TGTGCCAGCAGCAAAAGCACACCGGCGAACACCGGGGAGCTGTTTTTT. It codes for CASSKSTPANTGELFF.

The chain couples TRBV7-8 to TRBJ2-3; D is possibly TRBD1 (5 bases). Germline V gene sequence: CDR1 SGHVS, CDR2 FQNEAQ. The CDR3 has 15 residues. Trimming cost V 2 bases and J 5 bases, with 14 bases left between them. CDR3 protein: CASSLYTGSRDTQYF. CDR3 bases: TGTGCCAGCAGCTTATATACAGGCTCGCGAGATACGCAGTATTTT.

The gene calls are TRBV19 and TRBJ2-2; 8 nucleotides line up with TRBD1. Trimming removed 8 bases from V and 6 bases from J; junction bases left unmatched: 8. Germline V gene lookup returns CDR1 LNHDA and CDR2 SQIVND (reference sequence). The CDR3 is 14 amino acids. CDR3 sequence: CASRDQGAAGELFF. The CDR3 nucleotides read TGTGCCAGTCGGGACCAGGGGGCGGCCGGGGAGCTGTTTTTT.

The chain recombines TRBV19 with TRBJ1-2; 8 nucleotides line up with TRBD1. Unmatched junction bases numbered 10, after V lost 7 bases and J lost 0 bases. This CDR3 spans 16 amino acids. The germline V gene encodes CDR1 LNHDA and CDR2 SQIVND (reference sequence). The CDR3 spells CASKTRGQVANYGYTF. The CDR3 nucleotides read TGTGCCAGTAAGACAAGGGGACAGGTGGCTAACTATGGCTACACCTTC.

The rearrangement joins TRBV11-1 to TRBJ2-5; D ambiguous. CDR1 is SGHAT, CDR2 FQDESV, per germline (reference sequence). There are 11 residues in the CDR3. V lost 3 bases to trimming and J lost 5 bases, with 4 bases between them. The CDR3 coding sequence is TGTGCCAGCAGCTTTAGGGAGACCCAGTACTTC. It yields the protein CASSFRETQYF.

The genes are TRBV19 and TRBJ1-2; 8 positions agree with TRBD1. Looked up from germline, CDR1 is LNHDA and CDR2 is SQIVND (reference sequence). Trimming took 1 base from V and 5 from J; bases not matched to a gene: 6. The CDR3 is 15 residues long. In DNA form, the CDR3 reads TGTGCCAGTAGTATAGGGCCAGGGGGCCAGTATGGCTACACCTTC. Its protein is CASSIGPGGQYGYTF.

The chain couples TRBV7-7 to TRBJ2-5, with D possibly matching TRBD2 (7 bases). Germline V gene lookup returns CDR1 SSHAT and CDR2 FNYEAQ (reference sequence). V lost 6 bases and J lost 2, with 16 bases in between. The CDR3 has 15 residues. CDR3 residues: CASSLGGAVQETQYF. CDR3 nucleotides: TGTGCCAGCAGTCTGGGGGGGGCGGTACAAGAGACCCAGTACTTC.

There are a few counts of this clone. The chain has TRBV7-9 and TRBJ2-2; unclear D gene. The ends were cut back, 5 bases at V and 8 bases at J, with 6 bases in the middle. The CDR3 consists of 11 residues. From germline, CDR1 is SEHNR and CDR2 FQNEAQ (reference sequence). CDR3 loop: CASSRLGELFF. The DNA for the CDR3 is TGTGCCAGCAGCCGACTTGGGGAGCTGTTTTTT.

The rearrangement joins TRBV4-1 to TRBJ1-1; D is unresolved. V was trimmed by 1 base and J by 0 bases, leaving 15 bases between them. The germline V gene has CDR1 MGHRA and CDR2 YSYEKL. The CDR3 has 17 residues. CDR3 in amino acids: CASSQVITERMNTEAFF. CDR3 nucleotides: TGCGCCAGCAGCCAAGTTATAACAGAGCGAATGAACACTGAAGCTTTCTTT.

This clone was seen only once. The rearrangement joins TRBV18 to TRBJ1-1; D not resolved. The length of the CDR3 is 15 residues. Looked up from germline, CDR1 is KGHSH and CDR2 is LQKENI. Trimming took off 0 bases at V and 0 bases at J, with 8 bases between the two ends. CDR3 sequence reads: CASSPPPELNTEAFF. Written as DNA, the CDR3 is TGTGCCAGCTCACCACCGCCGGAACTGAACACTGAAGCTTTCTTT.

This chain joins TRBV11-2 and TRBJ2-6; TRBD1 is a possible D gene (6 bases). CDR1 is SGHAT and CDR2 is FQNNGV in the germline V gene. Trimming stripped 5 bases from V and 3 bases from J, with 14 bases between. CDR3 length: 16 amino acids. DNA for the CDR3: TGTGCCAGCAGCACCCTCTCCAGGGGTGGGGCCAACGTCCTGACTTTC. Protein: CASSTLSRGGANVLTF.

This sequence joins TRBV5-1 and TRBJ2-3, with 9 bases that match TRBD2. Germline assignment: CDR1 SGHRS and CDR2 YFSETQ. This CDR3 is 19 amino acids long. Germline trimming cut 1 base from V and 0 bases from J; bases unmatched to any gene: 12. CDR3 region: CASSLMGNSGGISTDTQYF. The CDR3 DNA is TGCGCCAGCAGCTTGATGGGTAATAGCGGGGGAATTAGCACAGATACGCAGTATTTT. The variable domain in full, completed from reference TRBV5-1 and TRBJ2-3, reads KAGVTQTPRYLIKTRGQQVTLSCSPISGHRSVSWYQQTPGQGLQFLFEYFSETQRNKGNFPGRFSGRQFSNSRSEMNVSTLELGDSALYLCASSLMGNSGGISTDTQYFGPGTRLTVL.

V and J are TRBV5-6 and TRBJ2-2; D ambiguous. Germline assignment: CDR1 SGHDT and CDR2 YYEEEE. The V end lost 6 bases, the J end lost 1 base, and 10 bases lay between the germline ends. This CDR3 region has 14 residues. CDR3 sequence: CASTQAWNTGELFF. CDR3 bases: TGTGCCAGCACCCAGGCGTGGAACACCGGGGAGCTGTTTTTT.